The rows below give T cell receptor beta chains drawn from one sample of a study of T-cell reconstitution after alpha-beta-depleted transplantation in children. Each CDR3 protein gets one entry after TCRdb re-called the PCR reads with MiXCR. Here the sample spans about 240,000 distinct CDR3 sequences, roughly 24% being singletons. The sample here was PBMCs, taken before TCRalphabeta/CD19-depleted stem cell transplant. The receptor set was obtained from a girl aged 2 to 9 with Fanconi anemia, due to receive a stem cell transplant. CDR3s include the opening cysteine and the closing phenylalanine or tryptophan. A D gene is named only where the DNA matches it firmly. Not all rows give a size; the values are once, few, many and, for expanded clones, a class.

j_call d_call v_call clone_size cdr3_aa cdr3_nt
TRBJ2-4 - TRBV10-3 few CAISGGDAVAKNIQYF TGTGCCATCAGTGGGGGGGACGCCGTAGCCAAAAACATTCAGTACTTC
TRBJ2-7 - TRBV28 - CASSLVLGRLFYEQYF TGTGCCAGCAGTTTGGTTTTGGGACGGCTATTCTACGAGCAGTACTTC
TRBJ2-7 - TRBV29-1 - CSVPSPSHEQYF TGCAGCGTTCCAAGCCCATCCCACGAGCAGTACTTC
TRBJ2-7 - TRBV29-1 few CSVMWTGTNYYEQYF TGCAGCGTTATGTGGACAGGGACTAACTACTACGAGCAGTACTTC
TRBJ2-1 TRBD2 TRBV29-1 - CSVEDWRGGDEQFF TGCAGCGTTGAAGATTGGCGGGGAGGGGATGAGCAGTTCTTC
TRBJ2-7 TRBD2 TRBV6-1 many CASSKVGLAVGEQYF TGTGCCAGCAGTAAGGTCGGACTAGCGGTAGGGGAGCAGTACTTC
TRBJ2-7 TRBD1 TRBV28 many CASSGQGRAWNEQYF TGTGCCAGCAGTGGACAGGGTAGGGCATGGAATGAGCAGTACTTC
TRBJ2-2 - TRBV5-4 - CASSLLGGGLRTGELFF TGTGCCAGCAGCTTGCTTGGGGGGGGCCTTCGTACCGGGGAGCTGTTTTTT
TRBJ2-5 - TRBV20-1 - CSASVWGLRETQYF TGCAGTGCTAGCGTCTGGGGACTGCGGGAGACCCAGTACTTC
TRBJ2-2 - TRBV29-1 many CSVGHGEGELFF TGCAGCGTGGGACATGGTGAGGGGGAGCTGTTTTTT